This TCR beta chain came from a study of cytomegalovirus exposure and HLA in healthy donors. Overall study results and limits: Earlier analysis yielded a pattern in which most TCR beta V segments were productive about 87% or about 30% of the time. CMV serostatus was the sole immune exposure data available.

13 Jbeta primers and 60 Vbeta primers were used for the PCR. Produced via immunoSEQ multiplex PCR; TCRdb's table is partial and in-frame only. The profile shows some 120,000 clones, approximately 80% of them singletons. CDR1 is MNHEY, CDR2 SMNVEV, per germline (reference sequence). The CDR3 sequence is 13 residues long. Remarks on this clone: Its antigen remains unidentified. Sequence at one end of the junction differs from germline and may be a read error. Other DNA variants within this sample encode the same CDR3.

This chain joins TRBV27 and TRBJ2-6; D not resolved. This clonotype was sampled from a male donor in good health and CMV-seropositive. Sequencing used PBMCs. Here the CDR3 DNA reads TGTGCCAGCAGTCTATCTGGGGCCAACGTCCTGACTTTC. It is translated as CASSLSGANVLTF.